Shown below are 23 T cell receptor beta chains from a single sample sequenced in a study of shared clonotypes between healthy human individuals. Repertoires were generated with immunoSEQ multiplex PCR, while TCRdb's copy carries only in-frame clones and drops some. This table holds 1.5 million to 2.5 million clones, approximately 95% found once. Only CD45RO-negative cells positively selected for CCR7 counted as naive CD8 cells, so terminally differentiated effector memory CD45RA+ cells were excluded. Input material: naive CD8+ T cells sorted from blood. These receptors were taken from a young man in good health.

The chain carries TRBV6-6 and TRBJ2-7; no firm D call. The CDR3 loop spans 16 amino acids. V lost 2 bases to trimming and J lost 3 bases, with 17 bases between them. Germline V gene sequence: CDR1 MNHNY, CDR2 SVGAGI (reference sequence). CDR3 sequence (DNA): TGTGCCAGCAGTTACGGTGGAGAAATGAGGATCTACGAGCAGTACTTC. It codes for CASSYGGEMRIYEQYF.

The chain links TRBV6-5 to TRBJ1-1; D might be TRBD1 (6 bases). Germline loops: CDR1 MNHEY, CDR2 SVGAGI. The CDR3 contains 12 residues. Trimming left V 5 bases short and J 7 bases short, with 11 bases between. The chain's CDR3 is CASSPTTGEAFF. CDR3 nucleotides: TGTGCCAGCAGTCCAACGACAGGTGAAGCTTTCTTT.

This chain uses TRBV29-1 with TRBJ2-5; TRBD1 aligns across 7 bases. The J segment lost 1 base and the V segment lost 6 bases, leaving 11 bases of the junction unmatched. The CDR3 consists of 15 residues. Germline CDR1 reads SQVTM; CDR2 reads ANQGSEA. The CDR3 nucleotides are TGCAGCGTCCCCCCCGGGACAGCAACCCAAGAGACCCAGTACTTC. This gives the protein CSVPPGTATQETQYF.

The chain couples TRBV9 to TRBJ2-7; 7 nucleotides line up with TRBD2. Germline loops: CDR1 SGDLS, CDR2 YYNGEE. The CDR3 consists of 15 residues. V was clipped by 1 base and J by 0 bases; unmatched bases: 4. This chain's CDR3 is CASSVQAGSSYEQYF. CDR3 DNA: TGTGCCAGCAGCGTACAAGCGGGGAGCTCCTACGAGCAGTACTTC. Combining the CDR3 with reference TRBV9 and TRBJ2-7 gives the whole variable domain DSGVTQTPKHLITATGQRVTLRCSPRSGDLSVYWYQQSLDQGLQFLIQYYNGEERAKGNILERFSAQQFPDLHSELNLSSLELGDSALYFCASSVQAGSSYEQYFGPGTRLTVT.

Concerning this clone itself: The sample contains more than one DNA sequence encoding this CDR3. The V and J genes are TRBV19 and TRBJ1-1; 7 nucleotides line up with TRBD1. In germline, CDR1 is LNHDA, CDR2 SQIVND (reference sequence). V lost 5 bases, J lost 3 bases, and 6 bases stayed unmatched. CDR3 length: 14 residues. The CDR3 region has the DNA TGTGCCAGTAGTTTACAGGGGAGGGACACTGAAGCTTTCTTT. Translating gives CASSLQGRDTEAFF.

The chain recombines TRBV7-9 with TRBJ1-1; no clear D. CDR3 length equals 13 residues. The V gene's germline CDR1 is SEHNR and CDR2 FQNEAQ (reference sequence). The V and J ends lost 3 bases and 4 bases respectively, with 9 bases between them. The DNA of the CDR3 is TGTGCCAGCAGCTTTCCATTGAGCACTGAAGCTTTCTTT. Translation: CASSFPLSTEAFF.

The chain combines TRBV15 with TRBJ1-5; D possibly corresponds to TRBD1 (6 bases). The germline gives CDR1 LNHNV, CDR2 YYDKDF (reference sequence). The CDR3 has 14 residues. Trimming removed 1 base from V and 6 bases from J, with 10 bases in between. CDR3 residues: CATSRGGGVQPQHF. The DNA for the CDR3 is TGTGCCACCAGCAGAGGTGGGGGCGTTCAGCCCCAGCATTTT.

The chain carries TRBV6-1 and TRBJ2-1; 10 nucleotides match TRBD1. Germline CDR1 is MNHNS and CDR2 is SASEGT. Trimming at V came to 4 bases and at J to 1 base, leaving 1 base not matched to a gene. There are 15 residues in the CDR3. Here the CDR3 DNA reads TGTGCCAGCAGTGGACAGGGGGCTTCCTACAATGAGCAGTTCTTC. This codes for CASSGQGASYNEQFF.

CDR3 coding DNA: TGTGCCAGCAGTGAAGGAGCGGGTTCGTACAATGAGCAGTTCTTC. Its translation is CASSEGAGSYNEQFF. The rearrangement uses TRBV2 and TRBJ2-1, with TRBD2 as a possible D gene (6 bases). The CDR3 has 15 amino acids. Trimming removed 1 base at V and 4 bases at J, with 11 bases between. Per the germline V gene, CDR1 is SNHLY and CDR2 is FYNNEI.

The chain has TRBV6-6 and TRBJ1-5; D remains unclear. Trimming shortened V by 5 bases and J by 6 bases, and 11 bases separated the two germline ends. This CDR3 has 13 residues. From germline, CDR1 is MNHNY and CDR2 SVGAGI (reference sequence). CDR3 sequence: CASSLTFGQPQHF. The CDR3, as DNA: TGTGCCAGCAGTCTCACGTTTGGTCAGCCCCAGCATTTT.

This chain uses TRBV19 with TRBJ1-4, with D hard to call. This CDR3 is 14 amino acids long. The germline V and J ends were trimmed by 3 bases and 4 bases, with 9 bases remaining between them. Germline V lookup: CDR1 LNHDA, CDR2 SQIVND (reference sequence). CDR3 nucleotide sequence: TGTGCCAGTAGTATTGAACGGCGTAATGAAAAACTGTTTTTT. Protein: CASSIERRNEKLFF.

The chain combines TRBV9 with TRBJ2-2; maybe TRBD1 (7 bases). The V gene's germline CDR1 is SGDLS and CDR2 YYNGEE. This CDR3 has 14 residues. Trimming removed 4 bases at V and 5 bases at J, with 12 bases between. The CDR3 spells CASSNPGGTGELFF. Written as DNA, the CDR3 is TGTGCCAGCAGCAACCCAGGGGGGACCGGGGAGCTGTTTTTT.

This chain joins TRBV5-1 and TRBJ2-2; no clear D. CDR1 SGHRS and CDR2 YFSETQ come from the germline V gene. V was pared by 2 bases and J by 1 base, with 6 bases between. The CDR3 extends over 14 amino acids. CDR3 amino acids: CASSLILNTGELFF. The CDR3 DNA follows: TGCGCCAGCAGCTTAATTCTGAACACCGGGGAGCTGTTTTTT.

The rearrangement joins TRBV6-1 to TRBJ2-7, with 9 bases aligning to TRBD1. Germline CDR1 reads MNHNS; CDR2 reads SASEGT. The junction had 8 bases not matched to a gene; V was cut back by 3 bases and J by 2 bases. This CDR3 has 16 residues. CDR3: CASSETPGQGPYEQYF. As DNA, the CDR3 is TGTGCCAGCAGTGAGACTCCGGGACAGGGACCCTACGAGCAGTACTTC.

The V and J genes are TRBV7-9 and TRBJ2-5; the D call may be TRBD1 or TRBD2 (6 bases each). The CDR3 covers 17 residues. Germline V lookup: CDR1 SEHNR, CDR2 FQNEAQ (reference sequence). Trimming removed 0 bases at V and 0 bases at J, with 14 bases between. CDR3 coding DNA: TGTGCCAGCAGCTTAGCGGAGGGGGGCCCGTACCAAGAGACCCAGTACTTC. This sequence encodes CASSLAEGGPYQETQYF.

The chain uses TRBV6-5 and TRBJ1-2, with D maybe TRBD1 (5 bases). CDR3 length: 13 amino acids. CDR1 MNHEY and CDR2 SVGAGI come from the germline V gene. V was clipped by 6 bases and J by 2 bases, with 10 bases between them. The CDR3 spells CASRGTVNYGYTF. CDR3 sequence (DNA): TGTGCCAGCAGGGGGACGGTAAACTATGGCTACACCTTC.

The V gene is TRBV13, the J gene TRBJ2-7; unclear D gene. This CDR3 region has 13 residues. Germline V gene lookup returns CDR1 PRHDT and CDR2 FYEKMQ (reference sequence). V was pared by 5 bases and J by 4 bases, with 12 bases between. CDR3 nucleotide sequence: TGTGCCAGCAGCCCAGGTGTTGGATACGAGCAGTACTTC. Its protein product is CASSPGVGYEQYF.

This sequence joins TRBV6-5 and TRBJ2-7; tentative D call: TRBD2 (5 bases). CDR1 MNHEY and CDR2 SVGAGI come from the germline V gene. Between the trimmed V and J ends, which lost 0 bases and 0 bases, there was a span of 12 bases. The CDR3 contains 16 residues. In DNA form, the CDR3 reads TGTGCCAGCAGTTACTCGTTAGAGGGCTACTCCTACGAGCAGTACTTC. Encoded protein: CASSYSLEGYSYEQYF.

The rearrangement links TRBV19 to TRBJ2-7, with a tentative D call TRBD2 (6 bases). V lost 2 bases and J 6 bases, leaving 11 bases between the germline ends. The CDR3 covers 13 residues. The germline V gene encodes CDR1 LNHDA and CDR2 SQIVND (reference sequence). CDR3 loop: CASSIRERAEQYF. DNA for the CDR3: TGTGCCAGTAGTATACGGGAGAGGGCCGAGCAGTACTTC.

The V gene is TRBV28, the J gene TRBJ2-7; D gene uncertain. In germline, CDR1 is MDHEN, CDR2 SYDVKM. The CDR3 is made up of 11 amino acids. V shed 7 bases and J shed 3 bases, with 7 bases lying between them. CDR3 DNA sequence: TGTGCCAGCACGCCGGGCTACGAGCAGTACTTC. This encodes CASTPGYEQYF.

The J gene is TRBJ2-5, the V gene TRBV12-5; 13 bases agree with TRBD2. The germline CDR1 and CDR2 sequences are LGHNT and FRNRAP. This CDR3 is 15 amino acids long. With 6 bases clipped from V and 3 bases from J, the junction kept 4 bases outside the gene matches. CDR3 region: CASGTTSGREETQYF. DNA of the CDR3: TGTGCTAGTGGAACTACTAGCGGGAGGGAAGAGACCCAGTACTTC. Complete variable domain (other parts from reference TRBV12-5 and TRBJ2-5): DARVTQTPRHKVTEMGQEVTMRCQPILGHNTVFWYRQTMMQGLELLAYFRNRAPLDDSGMPKDRFSAEMPDATLATLKIQPSEPRDSAVYFCASGTTSGREETQYFGPGTRLLVL.

The genes are TRBV5-1 and TRBJ2-2, with a weak D call TRBD2 (6 bases). V was clipped by 6 bases and J by 6 bases, with 27 bases between them. This CDR3 comprises 18 residues. Germline CDR1 reads SGHRS; CDR2 reads YFSETQ. CDR3 amino acids: CASTPWVPQGLSPGELFF. The CDR3 DNA follows: TGCGCCAGCACCCCATGGGTACCCCAGGGACTTTCGCCCGGGGAGCTGTTTTTT.

This clone has a single count. The chain carries TRBV7-9 and TRBJ2-3; no clear D. CDR1 is SEHNR and CDR2 is FQNEAQ in the germline V gene (reference sequence). CDR3 length: 14 residues. V lost 2 bases and J lost 2, with 8 bases in between. The CDR3 bases are TGTGCCAGCAGCTTATTAGAGGACACAGATACGCAGTATTTT. It specifies CASSLLEDTDTQYF.